These T cell receptor beta chains were read from a single sample in a study of cytomegalovirus exposure and HLA in healthy donors. Clones were read by immunoSEQ multiplex PCR, and TCRdb kept only the in-frame ones, dropping some. The table includes 100,000 to 150,000 clones, roughly 10% detected once. The sample taken for sequencing was PBMCs. The receptor set was obtained from a woman aged 18-29 years in good health and CMV-seropositive. Both conserved end residues are part of each CDR3. D genes are given only for firm matches. The listing skips clone size in some rows; elsewhere it reads once, few, many or a size class.

cdr3_nt	cdr3_aa	v_call	d_call	j_call	clone_size
TGCAGCGTTAAGGGGGTGACCACAGATACGCAGTATTTT	CSVKGVTTDTQYF	TRBV29-1	.	TRBJ2-3	few
TGTGCCAGCAGCTTAGGGCTAGCGGATAGCACAGATACGCAGTATTTT	CASSLGLADSTDTQYF	TRBV7-9	TRBD2	TRBJ2-3	.
TGTGCCAGTTCCCGGGAGTCCAATCAGCCCCAGCATTTT	CASSRESNQPQHF	TRBV6-1	.	TRBJ1-5	.
TGTGCCAGCAGTTTACACACAGGGGGCCACGAGCAGTACTTC	CASSLHTGGHEQYF	TRBV28	TRBD1	TRBJ2-7	.
TGTGCCAGCAGCGTAGGCGGGAACTCCTACAATGAGCAGTTCTTC	CASSVGGNSYNEQFF	TRBV9	.	TRBJ2-1	few
TGTGCCAGCTCAACGGCCAGGGTTGAAAAACTGTTTTTT	CASSTARVEKLFF	TRBV18	.	TRBJ1-4	.
TGCAGCGTTGATGACGAGACCGGAGGAAACTATGGCTACACCTTC	CSVDDETGGNYGYTF	TRBV29-1	.	TRBJ1-2	few
TGTGCCAGCAGTGGGCCCACTGAGCAGTACTTC	CASSGPTEQYF	TRBV7-9	.	TRBJ2-7	few
TGTGCCAGCAGCGTAGCCGGGGGGGCAGAAGAAGCTTTCTTT	CASSVAGGAEEAFF	TRBV9	.	TRBJ1-1	few
TGCGCCAGCAGCCGCACAGGGGATTCAAACAATGAGCAGTTCTTC	CASSRTGDSNNEQFF	TRBV5-1	TRBD1	TRBJ2-1	few